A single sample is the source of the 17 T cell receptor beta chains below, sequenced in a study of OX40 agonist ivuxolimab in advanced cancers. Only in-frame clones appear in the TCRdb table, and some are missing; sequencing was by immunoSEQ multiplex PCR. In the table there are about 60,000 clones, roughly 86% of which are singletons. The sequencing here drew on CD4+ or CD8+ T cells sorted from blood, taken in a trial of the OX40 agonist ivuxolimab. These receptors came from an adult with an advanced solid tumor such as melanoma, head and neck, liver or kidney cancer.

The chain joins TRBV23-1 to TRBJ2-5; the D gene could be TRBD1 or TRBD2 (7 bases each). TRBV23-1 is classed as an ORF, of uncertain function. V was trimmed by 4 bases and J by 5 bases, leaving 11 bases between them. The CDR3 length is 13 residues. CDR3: CASSPQGGETQYF. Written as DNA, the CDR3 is TGCGCCAGCAGTCCGCAGGGGGGGGAGACCCAGTACTTC.

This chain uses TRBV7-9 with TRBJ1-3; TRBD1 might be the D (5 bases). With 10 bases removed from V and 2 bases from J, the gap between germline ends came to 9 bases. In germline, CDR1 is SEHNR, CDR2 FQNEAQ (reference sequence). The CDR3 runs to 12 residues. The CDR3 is CATGTTGNTIYF. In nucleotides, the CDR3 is TGTGCCACCGGGACGACTGGAAACACCATATATTTT.

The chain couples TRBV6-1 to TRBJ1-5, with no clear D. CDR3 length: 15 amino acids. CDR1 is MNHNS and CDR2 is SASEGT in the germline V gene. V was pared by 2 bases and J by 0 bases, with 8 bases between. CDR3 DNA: TGTGCCAGCAGTGAATCTGGGGTTAGCAATCAGCCCCAGCATTTT. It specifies CASSESGVSNQPQHF.

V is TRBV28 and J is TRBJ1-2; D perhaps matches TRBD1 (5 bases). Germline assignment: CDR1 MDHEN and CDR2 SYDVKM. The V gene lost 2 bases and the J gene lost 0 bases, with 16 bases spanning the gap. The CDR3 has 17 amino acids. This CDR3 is CASSLGGFHGANYGYTF. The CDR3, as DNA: TGTGCCAGCAGTTTAGGGGGGTTTCATGGAGCTAACTATGGCTACACCTTC.

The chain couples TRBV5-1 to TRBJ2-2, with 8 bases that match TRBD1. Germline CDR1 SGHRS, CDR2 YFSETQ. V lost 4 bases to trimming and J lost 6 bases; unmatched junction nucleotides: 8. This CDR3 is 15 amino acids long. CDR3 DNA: TGCGCCAGCAGCGCCGGACAGGGCGGCGCCGGGGAGCTGTTTTTT. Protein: CASSAGQGGAGELFF.

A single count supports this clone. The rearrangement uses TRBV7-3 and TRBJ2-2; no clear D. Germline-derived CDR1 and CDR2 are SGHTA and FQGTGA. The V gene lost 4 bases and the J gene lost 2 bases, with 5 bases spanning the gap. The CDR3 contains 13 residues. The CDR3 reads CASSSTNTGELFF. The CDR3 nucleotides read TGTGCCAGCAGCTCTACAAACACCGGGGAGCTGTTTTTT.

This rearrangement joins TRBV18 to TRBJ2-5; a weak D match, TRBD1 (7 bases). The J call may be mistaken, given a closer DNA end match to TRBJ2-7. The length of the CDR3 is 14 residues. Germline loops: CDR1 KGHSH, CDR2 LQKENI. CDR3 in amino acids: CASSVQGGSDEQYF. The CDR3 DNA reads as TGTGCCAGCTCCGTCCAGGGGGGATCGGACGAGCAGTACTTC.

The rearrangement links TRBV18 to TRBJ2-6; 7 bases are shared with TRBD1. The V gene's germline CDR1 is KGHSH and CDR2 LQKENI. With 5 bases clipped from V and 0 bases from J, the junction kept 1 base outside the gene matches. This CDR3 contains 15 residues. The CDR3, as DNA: TGTGCCAGCTCAACAGGGGTCTCTGGGGCCAACGTCCTGACTTTC. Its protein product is CASSTGVSGANVLTF.

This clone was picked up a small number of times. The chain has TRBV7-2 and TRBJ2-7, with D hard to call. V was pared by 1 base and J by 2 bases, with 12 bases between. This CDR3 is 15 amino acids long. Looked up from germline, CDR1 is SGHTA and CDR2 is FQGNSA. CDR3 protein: CASSLEIVAAYEQYF. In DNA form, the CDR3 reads TGTGCCAGCAGCTTAGAGATCGTAGCAGCCTACGAGCAGTACTTC.

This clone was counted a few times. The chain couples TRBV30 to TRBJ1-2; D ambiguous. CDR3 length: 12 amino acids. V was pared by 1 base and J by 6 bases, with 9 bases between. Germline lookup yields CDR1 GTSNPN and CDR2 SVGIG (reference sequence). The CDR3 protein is CAWSGGGHGYTF. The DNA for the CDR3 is TGTGCCTGGAGTGGAGGTGGCCATGGCTACACCTTC.

CDR3 sequence reads: CASSYSYSNYEQYF. DNA of the CDR3: TGTGCCAGCAGTTACTCCTACAGCAACTACGAGCAGTACTTC. V usage is TRBV6-5 and J usage is TRBJ2-7, with D unclear. V dropped 0 bases and J dropped 3 bases, with 9 bases sitting between them. The CDR3 consists of 14 residues. The germline V gene has CDR1 MNHEY and CDR2 SVGAGI.

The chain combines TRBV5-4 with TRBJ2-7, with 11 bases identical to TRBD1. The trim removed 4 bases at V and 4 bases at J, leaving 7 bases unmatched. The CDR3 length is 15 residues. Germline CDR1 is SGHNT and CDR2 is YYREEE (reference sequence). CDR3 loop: CASSPRTGGRYEQYF. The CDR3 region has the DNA TGTGCCAGCAGCCCGAGGACAGGGGGCCGGTACGAGCAGTACTTC.

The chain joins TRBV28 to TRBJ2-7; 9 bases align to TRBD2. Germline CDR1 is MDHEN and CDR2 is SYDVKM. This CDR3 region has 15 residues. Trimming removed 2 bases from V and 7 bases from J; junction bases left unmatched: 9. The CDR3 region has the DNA TGTGCCAGCAGTTTACCCCTAGCGGGAAGTGGGGAGCAGTACTTC. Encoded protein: CASSLPLAGSGEQYF.

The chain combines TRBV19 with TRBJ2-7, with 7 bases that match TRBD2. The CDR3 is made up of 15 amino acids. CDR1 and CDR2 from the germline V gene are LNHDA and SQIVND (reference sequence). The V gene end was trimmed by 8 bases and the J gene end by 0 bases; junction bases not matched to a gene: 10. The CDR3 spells CASRPSGTSSYEQYF. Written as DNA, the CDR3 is TGTGCCAGTCGCCCCAGCGGGACGAGCTCCTACGAGCAGTACTTC.

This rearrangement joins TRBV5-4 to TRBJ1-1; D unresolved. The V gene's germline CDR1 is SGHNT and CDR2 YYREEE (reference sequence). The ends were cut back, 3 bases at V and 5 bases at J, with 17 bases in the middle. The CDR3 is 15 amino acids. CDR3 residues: CASSYHSTAGTEAFF. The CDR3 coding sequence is TGTGCCAGCAGCTACCATTCTACCGCAGGAACTGAAGCTTTCTTT.

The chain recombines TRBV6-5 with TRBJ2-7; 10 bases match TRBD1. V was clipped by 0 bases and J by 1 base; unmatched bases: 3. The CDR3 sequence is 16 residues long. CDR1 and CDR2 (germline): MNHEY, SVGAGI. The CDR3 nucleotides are TGTGCCAGCAGTTACTCGGGGACAGGGGTTTCCTACGAGCAGTACTTC. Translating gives CASSYSGTGVSYEQYF.

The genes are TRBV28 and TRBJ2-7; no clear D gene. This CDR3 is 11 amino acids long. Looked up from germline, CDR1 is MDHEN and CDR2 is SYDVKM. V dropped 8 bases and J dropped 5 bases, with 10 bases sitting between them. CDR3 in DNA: TGTGCCAGCCACTCTCAGGACGAGCAGTACTTC. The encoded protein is CASHSQDEQYF.